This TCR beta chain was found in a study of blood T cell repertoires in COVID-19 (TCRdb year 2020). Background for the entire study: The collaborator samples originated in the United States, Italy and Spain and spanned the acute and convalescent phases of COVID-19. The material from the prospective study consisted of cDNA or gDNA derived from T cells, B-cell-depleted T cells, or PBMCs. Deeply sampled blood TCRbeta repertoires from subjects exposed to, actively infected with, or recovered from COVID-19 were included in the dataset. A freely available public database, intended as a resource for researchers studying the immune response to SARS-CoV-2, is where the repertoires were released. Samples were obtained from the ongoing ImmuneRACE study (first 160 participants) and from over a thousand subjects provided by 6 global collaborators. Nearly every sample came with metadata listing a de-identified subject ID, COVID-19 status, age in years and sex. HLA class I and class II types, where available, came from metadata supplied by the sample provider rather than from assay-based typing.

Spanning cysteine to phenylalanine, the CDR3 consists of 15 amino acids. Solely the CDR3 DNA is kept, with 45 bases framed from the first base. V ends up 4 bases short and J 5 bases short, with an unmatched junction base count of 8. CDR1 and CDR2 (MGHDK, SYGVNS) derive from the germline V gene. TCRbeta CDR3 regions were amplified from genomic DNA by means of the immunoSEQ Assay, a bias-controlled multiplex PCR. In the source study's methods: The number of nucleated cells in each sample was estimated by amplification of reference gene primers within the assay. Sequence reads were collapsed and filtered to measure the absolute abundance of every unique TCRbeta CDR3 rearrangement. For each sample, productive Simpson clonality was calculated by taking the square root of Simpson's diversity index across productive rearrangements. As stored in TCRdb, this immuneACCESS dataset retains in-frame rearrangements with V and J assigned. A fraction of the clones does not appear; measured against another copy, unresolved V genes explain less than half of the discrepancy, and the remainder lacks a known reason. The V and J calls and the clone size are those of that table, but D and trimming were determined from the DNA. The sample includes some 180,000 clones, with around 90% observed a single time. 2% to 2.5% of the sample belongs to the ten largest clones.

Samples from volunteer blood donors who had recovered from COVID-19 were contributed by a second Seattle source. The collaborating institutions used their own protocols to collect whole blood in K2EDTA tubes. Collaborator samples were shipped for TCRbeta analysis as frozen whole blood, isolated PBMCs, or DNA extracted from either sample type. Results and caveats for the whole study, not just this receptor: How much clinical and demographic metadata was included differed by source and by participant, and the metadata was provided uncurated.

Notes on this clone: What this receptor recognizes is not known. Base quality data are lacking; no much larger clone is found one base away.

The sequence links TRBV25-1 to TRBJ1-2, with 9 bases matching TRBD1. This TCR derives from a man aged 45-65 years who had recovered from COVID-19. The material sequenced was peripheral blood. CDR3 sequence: CASSGTGTGYYGYTF. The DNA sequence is TGTGCCAGCAGTGGGACAGGGACAGGGTATTATGGCTACACCTTC.